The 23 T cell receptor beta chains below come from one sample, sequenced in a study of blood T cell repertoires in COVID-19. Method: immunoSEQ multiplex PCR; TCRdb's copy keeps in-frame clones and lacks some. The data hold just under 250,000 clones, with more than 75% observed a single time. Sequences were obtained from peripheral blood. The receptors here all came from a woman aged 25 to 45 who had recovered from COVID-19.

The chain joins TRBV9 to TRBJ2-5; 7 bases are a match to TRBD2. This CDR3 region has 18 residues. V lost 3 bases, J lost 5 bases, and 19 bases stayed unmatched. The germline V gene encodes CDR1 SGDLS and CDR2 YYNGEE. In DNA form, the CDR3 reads TGTGCCAGCAGCGCAGCGGCTAGTAGCGGGTCAACCATGGAGACCCAGTACTTC. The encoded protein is CASSAAASSGSTMETQYF.

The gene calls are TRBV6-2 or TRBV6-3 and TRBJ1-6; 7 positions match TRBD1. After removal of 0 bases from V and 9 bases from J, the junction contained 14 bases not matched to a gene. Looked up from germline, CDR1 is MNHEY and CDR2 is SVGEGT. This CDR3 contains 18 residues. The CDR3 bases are TGTGCCAGCAGTTACTCGCGTCACTTTACAGGGGTTAGTTCACCCCTCCACTTT. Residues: CASSYSRHFTGVSSPLHF.

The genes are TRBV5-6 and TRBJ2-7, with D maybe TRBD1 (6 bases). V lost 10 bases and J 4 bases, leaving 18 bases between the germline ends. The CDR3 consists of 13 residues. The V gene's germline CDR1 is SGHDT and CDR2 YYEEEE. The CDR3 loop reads CAYTRRGTYEQYF. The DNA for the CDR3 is TGTGCCTATACGCGCAGGGGTACGTACGAGCAGTACTTC.

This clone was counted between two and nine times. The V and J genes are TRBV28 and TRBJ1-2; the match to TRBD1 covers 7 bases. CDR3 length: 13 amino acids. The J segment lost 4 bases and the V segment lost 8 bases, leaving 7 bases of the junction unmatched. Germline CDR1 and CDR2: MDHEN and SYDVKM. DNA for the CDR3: TGTGCCAGCCAAAAGTGGGACAGCTATGGCTACACCTTC. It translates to CASQKWDSYGYTF.

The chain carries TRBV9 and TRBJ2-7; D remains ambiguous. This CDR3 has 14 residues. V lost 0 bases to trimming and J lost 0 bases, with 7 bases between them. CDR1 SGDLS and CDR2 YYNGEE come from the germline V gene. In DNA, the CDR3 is TGTGCCAGCAGCGTAGGGGCCCACTCCTACGAGCAGTACTTC. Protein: CASSVGAHSYEQYF.

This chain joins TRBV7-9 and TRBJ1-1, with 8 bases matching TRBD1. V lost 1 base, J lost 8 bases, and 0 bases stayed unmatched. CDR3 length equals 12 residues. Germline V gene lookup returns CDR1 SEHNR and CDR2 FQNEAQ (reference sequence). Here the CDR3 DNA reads TGTGCCAGCAGCTTAGGGGACAGGGAAGCTTTCTTT. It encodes CASSLGDREAFF.

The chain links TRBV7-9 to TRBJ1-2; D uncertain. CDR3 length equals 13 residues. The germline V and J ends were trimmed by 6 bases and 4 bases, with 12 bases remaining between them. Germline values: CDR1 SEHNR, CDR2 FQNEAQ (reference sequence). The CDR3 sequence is CASRSDKIYGYTF. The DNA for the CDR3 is TGTGCCAGCAGGTCTGACAAGATCTATGGCTACACCTTC.

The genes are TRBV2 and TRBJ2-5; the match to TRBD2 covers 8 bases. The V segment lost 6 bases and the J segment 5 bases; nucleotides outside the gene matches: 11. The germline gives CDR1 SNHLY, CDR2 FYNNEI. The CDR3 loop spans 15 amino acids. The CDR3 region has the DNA TGTGCCAGCAGGGGGCGGGGGGCGCGAGTTGAGACCCAGTACTTC. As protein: CASRGRGARVETQYF.

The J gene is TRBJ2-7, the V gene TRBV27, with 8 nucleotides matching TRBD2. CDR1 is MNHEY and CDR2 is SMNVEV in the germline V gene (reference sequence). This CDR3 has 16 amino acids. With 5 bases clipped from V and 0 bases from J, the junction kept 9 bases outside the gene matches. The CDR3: CASSRGGRSSSYEQYF. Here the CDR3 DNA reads TGTGCCAGCAGTCGGGGGGGGCGGTCCTCCTCCTACGAGCAGTACTTC.

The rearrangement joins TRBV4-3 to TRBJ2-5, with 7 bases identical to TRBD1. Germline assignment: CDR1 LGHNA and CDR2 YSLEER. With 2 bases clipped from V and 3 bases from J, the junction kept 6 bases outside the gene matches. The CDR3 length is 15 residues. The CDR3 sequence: CASSQLSDREETQYF. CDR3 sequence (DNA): TGCGCCAGCAGCCAACTGTCCGACAGGGAAGAGACCCAGTACTTC.

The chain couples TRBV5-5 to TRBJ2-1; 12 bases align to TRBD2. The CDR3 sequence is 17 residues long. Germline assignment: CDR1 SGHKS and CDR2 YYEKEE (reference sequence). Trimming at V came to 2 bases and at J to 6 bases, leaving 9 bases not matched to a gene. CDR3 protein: CASSFGPGLAGSNEQFF. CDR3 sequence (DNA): TGTGCCAGCAGCTTTGGCCCGGGACTAGCGGGTTCCAATGAGCAGTTCTTC.

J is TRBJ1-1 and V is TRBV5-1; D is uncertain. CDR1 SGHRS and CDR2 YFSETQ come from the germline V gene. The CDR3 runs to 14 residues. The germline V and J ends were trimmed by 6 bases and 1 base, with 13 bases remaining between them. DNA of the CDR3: TGCGCCAGCAAGTTCACAGAACAGAACACTGAAGCTTTCTTT. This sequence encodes CASKFTEQNTEAFF.

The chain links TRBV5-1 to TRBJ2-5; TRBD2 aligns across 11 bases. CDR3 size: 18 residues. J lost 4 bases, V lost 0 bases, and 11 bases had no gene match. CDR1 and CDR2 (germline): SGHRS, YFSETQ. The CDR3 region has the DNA TGCGCCAGCAGCTTGGGTGGTAGCGGGGGGGCCGGAGGAGAGACCCAGTACTTC. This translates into CASSLGGSGGAGGETQYF.

CDR3 residues: CASTRDRSSGNTIYF. The CDR3 nucleotides are TGTGCCAGCACCCGGGACAGAAGCTCTGGAAACACCATATATTTT. This chain links TRBV18 with TRBJ1-3; the match to TRBD1 covers 7 bases. J gave up 0 bases and V 8 bases, and 7 bases lay outside the gene matches. The CDR3 is made up of 15 amino acids. CDR1 is KGHSH and CDR2 is LQKENI in the germline V gene.

The CDR3 DNA follows: TGTGCCAGCAGCAAAGTGGAGGGGGACAGGGTAGCGGCCTATAATTCACCCCTCCACTTT. It yields the protein CASSKVEGDRVAAYNSPLHF. This rearrangement joins TRBV21-1 to TRBJ1-6; whether TRBD1, the table's D call, matches the DNA was not checked. TRBV21-1 is a pseudogene. The CDR3 is 20 residues long.

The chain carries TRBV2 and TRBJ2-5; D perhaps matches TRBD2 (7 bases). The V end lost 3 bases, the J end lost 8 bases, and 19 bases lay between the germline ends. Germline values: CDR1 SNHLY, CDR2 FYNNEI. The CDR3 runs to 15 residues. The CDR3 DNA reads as TGTGCCAGCAGTGACCTGACGGGGGGCGTTGCTACCCAGTACTTC. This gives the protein CASSDLTGGVATQYF.

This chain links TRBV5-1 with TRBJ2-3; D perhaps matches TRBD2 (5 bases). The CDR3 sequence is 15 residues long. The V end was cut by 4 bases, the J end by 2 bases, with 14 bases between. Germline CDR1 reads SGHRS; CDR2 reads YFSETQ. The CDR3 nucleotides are TGCGCCAGCAGCCTAAGCGGCTACCCCACAGATACGCAGTATTTT. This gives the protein CASSLSGYPTDTQYF.

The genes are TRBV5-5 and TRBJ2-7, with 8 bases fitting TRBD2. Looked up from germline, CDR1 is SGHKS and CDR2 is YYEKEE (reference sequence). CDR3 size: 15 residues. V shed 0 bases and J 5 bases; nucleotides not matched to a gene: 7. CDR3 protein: CASSLAVAGLHEQYF. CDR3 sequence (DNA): TGTGCCAGCAGCTTGGCGGTAGCGGGGCTCCACGAGCAGTACTTC.

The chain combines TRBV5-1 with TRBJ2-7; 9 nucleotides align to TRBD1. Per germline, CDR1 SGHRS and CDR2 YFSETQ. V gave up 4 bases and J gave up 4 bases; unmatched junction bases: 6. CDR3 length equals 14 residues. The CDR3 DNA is TGCGCCAGCAGCACTGGGACAGGGCCTTACGAGCAGTACTTC. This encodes CASSTGTGPYEQYF.

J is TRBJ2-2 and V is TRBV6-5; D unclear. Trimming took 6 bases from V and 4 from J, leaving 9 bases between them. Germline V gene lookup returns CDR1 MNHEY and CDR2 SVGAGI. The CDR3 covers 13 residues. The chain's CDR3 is CASSRLVTGELFF. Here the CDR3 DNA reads TGTGCCAGCAGCAGGCTTGTCACCGGGGAGCTGTTTTTT.

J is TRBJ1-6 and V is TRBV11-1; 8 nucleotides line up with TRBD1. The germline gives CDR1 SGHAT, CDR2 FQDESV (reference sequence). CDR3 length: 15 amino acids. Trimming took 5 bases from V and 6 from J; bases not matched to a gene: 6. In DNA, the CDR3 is TGTGCCAGCAGCCCCCACGACAGGGGTAATTCACCCCTCCACTTT. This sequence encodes CASSPHDRGNSPLHF.

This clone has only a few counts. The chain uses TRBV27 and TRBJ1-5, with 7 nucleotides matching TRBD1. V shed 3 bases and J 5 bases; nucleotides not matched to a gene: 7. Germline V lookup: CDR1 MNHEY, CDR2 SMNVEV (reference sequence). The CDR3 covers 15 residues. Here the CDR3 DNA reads TGTGCCAGCAGTTTTAGACAGGGCAGCGATCAGCCCCAGCATTTT. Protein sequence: CASSFRQGSDQPQHF.

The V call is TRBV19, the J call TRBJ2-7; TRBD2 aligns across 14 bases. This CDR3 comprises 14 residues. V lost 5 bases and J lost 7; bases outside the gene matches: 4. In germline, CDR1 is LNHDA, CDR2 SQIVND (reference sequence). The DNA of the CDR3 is TGTGCCAGTAGTCTGGGACTAGCGGGGGATGAGCAGTACTTC. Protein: CASSLGLAGDEQYF.